One and the same sample provided the 3 T cell receptor beta chains below, sequenced in a study of T cells in Graves' hyperthyroidism and ophthalmopathy. The source material, RNA transcripts, was used to amplify TCR beta CDR3 regions. HTBI primers were used for first-round RT-PCR of the TCR CDR3. TCRdb processed the multiplex PCR reads anew with MiXCR; each CDR3 protein has one entry. This sample carries 350,000 to 450,000 distinct CDR3 sequences, around 15% of them seen once, and the ten largest clones take 25% to 30%. Sequencing was performed on blood. The source is a man aged 50 to 59 with Graves' ophthalmopathy.

About this clonotype itself: One base away lies a much larger clone, so this may be a sequencing read error. The chain recombines TRBV9 with TRBJ1-1; no reliable D call. V was clipped by 0 bases and J by 0 bases, with 12 bases between them. The germline gives CDR1 SGDLS, CDR2 YYNGEE. The length of the CDR3 is 16 residues. The CDR3 DNA reads TGTGCCAGCAGCGTAGGGGGAGTTATAGTGAACACTGAAGCTTTCTTT. Translation: CASSVGGVIVNTEAFF. Full variable domain (outside the CDR3, taken from reference TRBV9 and TRBJ1-1): DSGVTQTPKHLITATGQRVTLRCSPRSGDLSVYWYQQSLDQGLQFLIQYYNGEERAKGNILERFSAQQFPDLHSELNLSSLELGDSALYFCASSVGGVIVNTEAFFGQGTRLTVV.

This clonotype has ten or more counts. The genes are TRBV6-6 and TRBJ2-4; a possible D gene is TRBD1 (7 bases). This CDR3 contains 19 residues. Trimming removed 1 base from V and 5 bases from J, with 24 bases in between. Per germline, CDR1 MNHNY and CDR2 SVGAGI (reference sequence). The CDR3 loop is CASSYYLAERGRMENIQYF. As DNA, the CDR3 is TGTGCCAGCAGTTACTACTTAGCGGAGAGGGGGCGGATGGAAAACATTCAGTACTTC.

The chain joins TRBV2 to TRBJ2-7; D possibly corresponds to TRBD2 (6 bases). Germline values: CDR1 SNHLY, CDR2 FYNNEI. Trimming left V 11 bases short and J 6 bases short, with 20 bases between. The CDR3 consists of 13 residues. The CDR3 nucleotides are TGTGCCGGAGGAAATACGGGGGATAGCGAGCAGTACTTC. Its protein product is CAGGNTGDSEQYF.